Listed here are 32 T cell receptor beta chains from one sample, sequenced in a study of shared clonotypes between healthy human individuals. Libraries were prepared by immunoSEQ multiplex PCR; TCRdb keeps only in-frame clonotypes and omits some of them. The top ten hold around 1.8% of the sample, which has approximately 2,000,000 clones, 80% to 95% seen once. CD45RO negativity and positive selection for CCR7 defined naive CD8 cells, a population that excluded terminally differentiated effector memory CD45RA+ cells. Input material: naive CD8+ T cells from PBMCs. All receptors derive from a man between 18 and 35 years old in good health. Some clones in this sample may be carry-over from other donors' samples.

The chain is built from TRBV4-1 and TRBJ2-5, with 7 bases identical to TRBD2. The CDR3 extends over 17 amino acids. J gave up 5 bases and V 0 bases, and 12 bases lay outside the gene matches. CDR1 is MGHRA and CDR2 is YSYEKL in the germline V gene. CDR3 region: CASSQDFVGTNWETQYF. CDR3 nucleotide sequence: TGCGCCAGCAGCCAAGATTTCGTCGGGACTAACTGGGAGACCCAGTACTTC.

V and J are TRBV4-3 and TRBJ2-3, with D possibly called TRBD1 or TRBD2 (5 bases each). V was cut by 2 bases and J by 1 base, with 16 bases left in between. Germline loops: CDR1 LGHNA, CDR2 YSLEER. The CDR3 totals 17 residues. CDR3 nucleotides: TGCGCCAGCAGCCAATTCTCTAGGGGACGGGGCACAGATACGCAGTATTTT. The encoded protein is CASSQFSRGRGTDTQYF.

About this clone itself: Other DNA sequences in this specimen translate into the identical CDR3. The V call is TRBV19, the J call TRBJ1-2; unclear D gene. Trimming left V 3 bases short and J 2 bases short, with 7 bases between. The CDR3 spans 13 residues. The germline V gene encodes CDR1 LNHDA and CDR2 SQIVND (reference sequence). Written as DNA, the CDR3 is TGTGCCAGTAGTATGGGAGTCAACTATGGCTACACCTTC. It encodes CASSMGVNYGYTF.

This clone was observed a single time. The genes are TRBV4-1 and TRBJ1-1, with D perhaps matching TRBD1 (5 bases). Germline-derived CDR1 and CDR2 are MGHRA and YSYEKL. The ends were cut back, 4 bases at V and 0 bases at J, with 9 bases in the middle. This CDR3 has 14 amino acids. The CDR3: CASSPDIMNTEAFF. As DNA, the CDR3 is TGCGCCAGCAGCCCGGACATTATGAACACTGAAGCTTTCTTT.

V gene TRBV2 combines with J gene TRBJ1-2, with TRBD1 as a possible D gene (5 bases). Germline values: CDR1 SNHLY, CDR2 FYNNEI. This CDR3 region has 18 residues. The V gene lost 4 bases and the J gene lost 6 bases, with 27 bases spanning the gap. The CDR3: CASSVPQEKPERYNGYTF. CDR3 DNA: TGTGCCAGCAGTGTGCCACAGGAGAAACCCGAAAGATACAATGGCTACACCTTC.

The chain uses TRBV5-5 and TRBJ2-5, with D perhaps assigned TRBD1 or TRBD2 (6 bases each). Trimming removed 4 bases at V and 5 bases at J, with 18 bases between. This CDR3 has 15 amino acids. CDR1 is SGHKS, CDR2 YYEKEE, per germline (reference sequence). The CDR3 reads CASSPGDRSGETQYF. In nucleotides, the CDR3 is TGTGCCAGCAGCCCGGGAGACAGGTCGGGGGAGACCCAGTACTTC.

The V gene is TRBV27, the J gene TRBJ1-1; 8 nucleotides align to TRBD1. The germline gives CDR1 MNHEY, CDR2 SMNVEV (reference sequence). The CDR3 runs to 14 residues. The junction had 7 bases not matched to a gene; V was cut back by 5 bases and J by 5 bases. The CDR3 DNA sequence: TGTGCCAGCAGTGTACACAGGGGGAGTACTGAAGCTTTCTTT. Translated, it gives CASSVHRGSTEAFF.

This chain joins TRBV2 and TRBJ1-2, with D possibly being TRBD1 (5 bases). V was shortened by 10 bases and J by 7 bases, with 16 bases between the two germline ends. This CDR3 region has 12 residues. Germline V gives CDR1 SNHLY, CDR2 FYNNEI. CDR3 nucleotides: TGTGCCACCGAAGGGGTTGAGGTTGGCTACACCTTC. Its protein is CATEGVEVGYTF. Using reference TRBV2 and TRBJ1-2 for the parts outside the CDR3, the full variable domain is EPEVTQTPSHQVTQMGQEVILRCVPISNHLYFYWYRQILGQKVEFLVSFYNNEISEKSEIFDDQFSVERPDGSNFTLKIRSTKLEDSAMYFCATEGVEVGYTFGSGTRLTVV.

V usage is TRBV28 and J usage is TRBJ1-6; D might be TRBD1 (6 bases). The CDR3 has 15 amino acids. Looked up from germline, CDR1 is MDHEN and CDR2 is SYDVKM. V was clipped by 6 bases and J by 9 bases, with 18 bases between them. The DNA for the CDR3 is TGTGCCAGCAGCCACCGTGGACAGAGGGGTTCACCCCTCCACTTT. This codes for CASSHRGQRGSPLHF.

V usage is TRBV28 and J usage is TRBJ2-7; D perhaps matches TRBD1 (6 bases). The germline V and J ends were trimmed by 5 bases and 5 bases, with 16 bases remaining between them. Germline V gene data show CDR1 as MDHEN and CDR2 as SYDVKM. This CDR3 has 14 residues. The CDR3 DNA follows: TGTGCCAGCAGTCCCCAGGGGATCGCCCACGAGCAGTACTTC. It codes for CASSPQGIAHEQYF.

The chain has TRBV7-3 and TRBJ1-1; 11 nucleotides match TRBD1. The length of the CDR3 is 17 residues. V lost 0 bases, J lost 5 bases, and 8 bases stayed unmatched. CDR1 SGHTA and CDR2 FQGTGA come from the germline V gene. The CDR3 bases are TGTGCCAGCAGCTTAACAAAAATAGGGACAGGGGGTACTGAAGCTTTCTTT. This encodes CASSLTKIGTGGTEAFF.

This chain uses TRBV19 with TRBJ2-2, with TRBD1 matching over 8 bases. The CDR3 is 14 amino acids. Germline V gene sequence: CDR1 LNHDA, CDR2 SQIVND (reference sequence). The junction had 9 bases not matched to a gene; V was cut back by 7 bases and J by 8 bases. The CDR3 here is CASTTDREKGELFF. DNA for the CDR3: TGTGCCAGTACCACGGACAGGGAGAAGGGGGAGCTGTTTTTT.

This chain joins TRBV6-6 and TRBJ1-1; D is undetermined. From germline, CDR1 is MNHNY and CDR2 SVGAGI (reference sequence). V gave up 6 bases and J gave up 1 base, with 9 bases separating them. This CDR3 comprises 13 residues. The CDR3 DNA is TGTGCCAGCAGACTAAATCCGAACACTGAAGCTTTCTTT. Translating gives CASRLNPNTEAFF.

The chain joins TRBV2 to TRBJ2-7; D is ambiguous. V was trimmed by 8 bases and J by 0 bases, leaving 14 bases between them. Germline V gene data show CDR1 as SNHLY and CDR2 as FYNNEI. The CDR3 length is 14 residues. In DNA, the CDR3 is TGTGCCAGCGGATATGGGATTAGCTCCTACGAGCAGTACTTC. It encodes CASGYGISSYEQYF.

V and J are TRBV27 and TRBJ1-1; 10 nucleotides agree with TRBD1. Germline V gene sequence: CDR1 MNHEY, CDR2 SMNVEV (reference sequence). The CDR3 has 14 amino acids. J gave up 4 bases and V 4 bases, and 3 bases lay outside the gene matches. DNA of the CDR3: TGTGCCAGCAGTTCCGGGACAGGGGTCACTGAAGCTTTCTTT. Protein product: CASSSGTGVTEAFF.

This clone was found a few times. The V and J genes are TRBV9 and TRBJ1-1; TRBD1 matches 9 bases. CDR1 is SGDLS, CDR2 YYNGEE, per germline. Trimming at V came to 4 bases and at J to 8 bases, leaving 9 bases not matched to a gene. This CDR3 is built from 14 residues. CDR3: CASSLSSGTGEAFF. In nucleotides, the CDR3 is TGTGCCAGCAGCCTCTCCTCCGGGACAGGGGAAGCTTTCTTT.

This clone was counted once. The junction departs from the called germline gene at one end, perhaps through a read error. The chain links TRBV6-1 to TRBJ1-4; D ambiguous. This CDR3 is built from 12 residues. Germline V gene lookup returns CDR1 MNHNS and CDR2 SASEGT. The CDR3 loop is CASSFVAPASHF. The CDR3 region has the DNA TGTGCCAGCAGTTTCGTCGCCCCGGCCTCACATTTT.

Comments on this clone: This sample includes further DNA sequences coding for the same CDR3. The J gene is TRBJ1-1, the V gene TRBV28; D is perhaps TRBD1 (5 bases). The length of the CDR3 is 13 residues. Germline V lookup: CDR1 MDHEN, CDR2 SYDVKM. Trimming cost V 8 bases and J 1 base, with 11 bases left between them. The CDR3 loop reads CASSWGGNTEAFF. CDR3 sequence (DNA): TGTGCCAGCTCTTGGGGGGGGAACACTGAAGCTTTCTTT.

The chain is built from TRBV7-8 and TRBJ1-2; D gene unclear. The CDR3 loop spans 13 amino acids. The germline CDR1 and CDR2 sequences are SGHVS and FQNEAQ. The V and J ends lost 0 bases and 6 bases respectively, with 8 bases between them. CDR3 protein: CASSLAPTDGYTF. CDR3 nucleotide sequence: TGTGCCAGCAGCTTAGCGCCAACGGATGGCTACACCTTC.

Note on this clone: Other DNA sequences from this sample encode an identical CDR3 as well. V and J are TRBV27 and TRBJ2-3, with D unresolved. The CDR3 totals 13 residues. The germline V gene has CDR1 MNHEY and CDR2 SMNVEV (reference sequence). Deletions cut 2 bases from V and 0 bases from J, with 3 bases between. The CDR3 loop reads CASSLISTDTQYF. As DNA, the CDR3 is TGTGCCAGCAGTTTAATAAGCACAGATACGCAGTATTTT.

This chain connects TRBV23-1 to TRBJ1-1; D possibly corresponds to TRBD1 (5 bases). TRBV23-1 is annotated as an ORF whose role is uncertain. The germline V and J ends were trimmed by 4 bases and 11 bases, with 14 bases remaining between them. The CDR3 length is 12 residues. The CDR3 DNA reads TGCGCCAGCAGTCGGGGGATTTTAGGCGCTTTCTTT. Its protein product is CASSRGILGAFF.

Only one count was recorded for this clone. The CDR3 DNA reads TGCAGCGTTGAAGACGGCGGTAGTGGCACAGATACGCAGTATTTT. As protein: CSVEDGGSGTDTQYF. The rearrangement links TRBV29-1 to TRBJ2-3; D remains unclear. The CDR3 extends over 15 amino acids. Germline V lookup: CDR1 SQVTM, CDR2 ANQGSEA. The ends were cut back, 0 bases at V and 1 base at J, with 11 bases in the middle.

The V call is TRBV29-1, the J call TRBJ2-5; 7 positions agree with TRBD2. Germline CDR1 and CDR2: SQVTM and ANQGSEA. Trimming at V came to 5 bases and at J to 3 bases, leaving 6 bases not matched to a gene. The CDR3 loop spans 13 amino acids. The CDR3 nucleotides are TGCAGCGTTCATCCCCTAGCGGAAGAGACCCAGTACTTC. Its translation is CSVHPLAEETQYF.

CDR3 DNA: TGCGCCAGCAGCTTAAACTCCGGCCAAGAGCAGTTCTTC. Protein sequence: CASSLNSGQEQFF. This sequence joins TRBV5-1 and TRBJ2-1; D remains ambiguous. Trimming took off 2 bases at V and 10 bases at J, with 13 bases between the two ends. CDR1 is SGHRS, CDR2 YFSETQ, per germline. This CDR3 is built from 13 residues.

This chain links TRBV9 with TRBJ1-1, with TRBD1 as a possible D gene (6 bases). The V and J ends lost 0 bases and 8 bases respectively, with 11 bases between them. The CDR3 is 13 residues long. The germline V gene has CDR1 SGDLS and CDR2 YYNGEE. CDR3 loop: CASSVGRGDEAFF. Written as DNA, the CDR3 is TGTGCCAGCAGCGTAGGTAGGGGGGACGAAGCTTTCTTT. Full variable domain (rest looked up from reference TRBV9 and TRBJ1-1): DSGVTQTPKHLITATGQRVTLRCSPRSGDLSVYWYQQSLDQGLQFLIQYYNGEERAKGNILERFSAQQFPDLHSELNLSSLELGDSALYFCASSVGRGDEAFFGQGTRLTVV.

The chain uses TRBV27 and TRBJ2-3; TRBD1 is a possible D gene (6 bases). Germline CDR1 is MNHEY and CDR2 is SMNVEV (reference sequence). The ends were cut back, 3 bases at V and 0 bases at J, with 10 bases in the middle. The CDR3 has 15 residues. The CDR3 DNA reads TGTGCCAGCAGTTTTCGGCAGGGGAGCACAGATACGCAGTATTTT. Translation: CASSFRQGSTDTQYF.

On this clone itself: Other nucleotide sequences in the sample specify the same CDR3. The chain uses TRBV27 and TRBJ2-5; D is ambiguous. V lost 2 bases and J lost 4, with 5 bases in between. CDR3 length: 12 amino acids. Looked up from germline, CDR1 is MNHEY and CDR2 is SMNVEV (reference sequence). CDR3 loop: CASSLVGETQYF. For the CDR3, the DNA is TGTGCCAGCAGTTTAGTGGGAGAGACCCAGTACTTC.

The V and J genes are TRBV11-2 and TRBJ2-1, with 7 positions matching TRBD1. V shed 8 bases and J 1 base; nucleotides not matched to a gene: 8. The germline CDR1 and CDR2 sequences are SGHAT and FQNNGV. The CDR3 is made up of 15 amino acids. CDR3 in DNA: TGTGCCAGCTCCCCCACCAGGGGGTCCTACAATGAGCAGTTCTTC. It yields the protein CASSPTRGSYNEQFF.

The genes are TRBV27 and TRBJ2-7; 10 nucleotides agree with TRBD1. This CDR3 has 16 amino acids. The ends lost 6 bases at V and 3 bases at J; junction bases unmatched: 11. Per germline, CDR1 MNHEY and CDR2 SMNVEV (reference sequence). In nucleotides, the CDR3 is TGTGCCAGCAGCAACATTCCGGGACAGGGGTTCTACGAGCAGTACTTC. Protein sequence: CASSNIPGQGFYEQYF.

V is TRBV11-2 and J is TRBJ2-2; 7 nucleotides agree with TRBD2. J was trimmed by 5 bases and V by 0 bases; bases with no gene match: 6. Germline V CDR1 and CDR2: SGHAT, FQNNGV. The CDR3 is 16 residues long. In DNA, the CDR3 is TGTGCCAGCAGCTTAGATGCCCCGGGACTAACCGGGGAGCTGTTTTTT. Amino acids: CASSLDAPGLTGELFF.

The genes are TRBV11-2 and TRBJ2-3; 9 nucleotides match TRBD2. From germline, CDR1 is SGHAT and CDR2 FQNNGV. This CDR3 comprises 16 residues. Trimming cost V 5 bases and J 3 bases; bases outside gene matches: 9. For the CDR3, the DNA is TGTGCCAGCAGCGAAATAGCGGGAGTGGGAACAGATACGCAGTATTTT. Protein product: CASSEIAGVGTDTQYF.

V gene TRBV10-2 combines with J gene TRBJ2-7, with 15 bases identical to TRBD2. Germline V gives CDR1 WSHSY, CDR2 SAAADI. The J segment lost 6 bases and the V segment lost 6 bases, leaving 3 bases of the junction unmatched. The CDR3 runs 14 residues. The CDR3 protein is CASSEGLAGGEQYF. The CDR3, as DNA: TGCGCCAGCAGCGAGGGACTAGCGGGAGGCGAGCAGTACTTC.